The 21 T cell receptor beta chains given below trace back to one sample, sequenced in a study of T cells in Graves' hyperthyroidism and ophthalmopathy. Template material for amplifying TCR beta CDR3 regions consisted of RNA transcripts. HTBI primers were employed in a first-round RT-PCR of the TCR CDR3. MiXCR was run by TCRdb on the multiplex PCR reads, yielding one entry per CDR3 protein. The repertoire holds about 640,000 distinct CDR3 sequences, 20% to 25% seen once, with 30% to 40% in the top ten. The sequenced material came from blood. These receptors all come from a man younger than 45 with Graves' ophthalmopathy.

This clonotype turned up a few times. The chain links TRBV6-1 to TRBJ2-1; 7 nucleotides match TRBD2. CDR1 MNHNS and CDR2 SASEGT come from the germline V gene. The V and J ends lost 8 bases and 9 bases, in that order; junction bases with no gene match: 10. This CDR3 comprises 13 residues. For the CDR3, the DNA is TGTGCCAGCGGGAGAACAGTAGCGGGTGAGCAGTTCTTC. Translated: CASGRTVAGEQFF.

V usage is TRBV7-2 and J usage is TRBJ2-5; possibly TRBD2 for D (8 bases). Germline lookup yields CDR1 SGHTA and CDR2 FQGNSA. Trimming left V 1 base short and J 6 bases short, with 18 bases between. The length of the CDR3 is 16 residues. The CDR3 reads CASSLVLGTRGQTQYF. The CDR3 bases are TGTGCCAGCAGCTTAGTCCTCGGGACTAGGGGGCAGACCCAGTACTTC.

This clonotype was counted many times. The J gene is TRBJ1-2, the V gene TRBV28; D is unresolved. Germline assignment: CDR1 MDHEN and CDR2 SYDVKM. With 2 bases removed from V and 5 bases from J, the gap between germline ends came to 12 bases. The CDR3 spans 14 residues. DNA of the CDR3: TGTGCCAGCAGTTTAGGCGGCAGGCGGTATGGCTACACCTTC. This gives the protein CASSLGGRRYGYTF.

There are many counts of this clonotype. This chain uses TRBV30 with TRBJ2-1, with a tentative D call TRBD2 (6 bases). V lost 1 base and J 4 bases, leaving 11 bases between the germline ends. This CDR3 has 14 residues. From germline, CDR1 is GTSNPN and CDR2 SVGIG (reference sequence). The CDR3 is CAWSAPGLYNEQFF. CDR3 DNA: TGTGCCTGGAGTGCGCCGGGACTGTACAATGAGCAGTTCTTC.

In this sample, this clonotype turned up a few times. The chain employs TRBV10-3 and TRBJ2-2; no clear D. This CDR3 comprises 11 residues. The V end lost 6 bases, the J end lost 1 base, and 0 bases lay between the germline ends. The germline V gene has CDR1 ENHRY and CDR2 SYGVKD. The CDR3 DNA reads as TGTGCCATCAGGAACACCGGGGAGCTGTTTTTT. This sequence encodes CAIRNTGELFF.

The V and J genes are TRBV5-5 and TRBJ1-1, with a tentative D call TRBD1 (5 bases). The V and J ends lost 2 bases and 0 bases respectively, with 11 bases between them. Germline-derived CDR1 and CDR2 are SGHKS and YYEKEE (reference sequence). The CDR3 has 15 amino acids. CDR3 sequence (DNA): TGTGCCAGCAGCTTTGGTGCAGGGATGAACACTGAAGCTTTCTTT. Translating it yields CASSFGAGMNTEAFF.

This clonotype was detected ten times or more. The V and J genes are TRBV11-2 and TRBJ2-5; 8 nucleotides line up with TRBD1. Germline assignment: CDR1 SGHAT and CDR2 FQNNGV. The trim removed 6 bases at V and 1 base at J, leaving 10 bases unmatched. This CDR3 is 16 amino acids long. CDR3 in DNA: TGTGCCAGCAGTTCCGGGACAGGATTTCCCCAAGAGACCCAGTACTTC. Translation: CASSSGTGFPQETQYF. The full variable domain, its missing parts supplied by reference TRBV11-2 and TRBJ2-5, is EAGVAQSPRYKIIEKRQSVAFWCNPISGHATLYWYQQILGQGPKLLIQFQNNGVVDDSQLPKDRFSAERLKGVDSTLKIQPAKLEDSAVYLCASSSGTGFPQETQYFGPGTRLLVL.

This clonotype was detected ten times or more. The CDR3 protein is CASSTPRGSYNEQFF. In DNA, the CDR3 is TGTGCCAGCAGCACACCTAGGGGCTCCTACAATGAGCAGTTCTTC. V and J are TRBV11-2 and TRBJ2-1; weak D call: TRBD1 (5 bases). Germline CDR1 SGHAT, CDR2 FQNNGV. The CDR3 loop spans 15 amino acids. V was shortened by 5 bases and J by 0 bases, with 11 bases between the two germline ends.

This clonotype was seen a handful of times. The V call is TRBV28, the J call TRBJ2-5, with D hard to call. Trimming removed 6 bases at V and 5 bases at J, with 10 bases between. The CDR3 is 12 residues long. Germline values: CDR1 MDHEN, CDR2 SYDVKM. This CDR3 reads CASRTEGETQYF. The CDR3 region has the DNA TGTGCCAGCAGAACCGAAGGGGAGACCCAGTACTTC.

This clonotype appeared a few times. The chain recombines TRBV5-4 with TRBJ2-5; 10 nucleotides agree with TRBD1. J gave up 4 bases and V 0 bases, and 3 bases lay outside the gene matches. Germline-derived CDR1 and CDR2 are SGHNT and YYREEE (reference sequence). The CDR3 totals 15 residues. CDR3: CASSLGWTGGETQYF. DNA for the CDR3: TGTGCCAGCAGCTTGGGGTGGACAGGGGGAGAGACCCAGTACTTC.

The chain employs TRBV6-5 and TRBJ2-7; TRBD1 matches 8 bases. Trimming removed 6 bases from V and 6 bases from J; junction bases left unmatched: 10. The germline CDR1 and CDR2 sequences are MNHEY and SVGAGI. The CDR3 loop spans 14 amino acids. CDR3 sequence (DNA): TGTGCCAGCAGGTACCAGGTAACAGGGGGCGAGCAGTACTTC. This gives the protein CASRYQVTGGEQYF.

The chain joins TRBV6-2 or TRBV6-3 to TRBJ2-2, with 11 bases aligning to TRBD1. CDR3 length: 15 residues. Germline-derived CDR1 and CDR2 are MNHEY and SVGEGT. Trimming took 6 bases from V and 3 from J; bases not matched to a gene: 3. CDR3 sequence: CASRGTGGYTGELFF. Written as DNA, the CDR3 is TGTGCCAGCAGAGGGACAGGGGGTTACACCGGGGAGCTGTTTTTT.

This clonotype has a handful of counts. The chain uses TRBV7-2 and TRBJ2-1, with 8 bases lining up with TRBD1. CDR1 SGHTA and CDR2 FQGNSA come from the germline V gene. This CDR3 comprises 14 residues. V shed 2 bases and J 9 bases; nucleotides not matched to a gene: 6. Here the CDR3 DNA reads TGTGCCAGCAGCTTACAGACAGGGGTCCGTGAGCAGTTCTTC. Protein: CASSLQTGVREQFF.

The chain joins TRBV2 to TRBJ2-7; TRBD2 matches 7 bases. The CDR3 contains 14 residues. The ends lost 3 bases at V and 6 bases at J; junction bases unmatched: 8. CDR1 is SNHLY and CDR2 is FYNNEI in the germline V gene. The CDR3 region is CASSESSGTPEQYF. Written as DNA, the CDR3 is TGTGCCAGCAGTGAGTCCAGCGGGACTCCCGAGCAGTACTTC.

V is TRBV28 and J is TRBJ2-1, with D maybe TRBD2 (6 bases). CDR1 and CDR2 (germline): MDHEN, SYDVKM. This CDR3 is 15 amino acids long. Trimming removed 8 bases from V and 4 bases from J, with 18 bases in between. This chain's CDR3 is CASGMTSPPYNEQFF. CDR3 DNA sequence: TGTGCCAGCGGAATGACTAGTCCCCCGTACAATGAGCAGTTCTTC.

The sample holds a few counts of this clonotype. The CDR3 DNA follows: TGTGCCAGCAGTTCTCCAAGGGGGACAGGGGGCTCGTACGAGCAGTACTTC. Its translation: CASSSPRGTGGSYEQYF. The rearrangement uses TRBV6-5 and TRBJ2-7, with 12 bases lining up with TRBD1. The CDR3 extends over 17 amino acids. Trimming took 4 bases from V and 4 from J; bases not matched to a gene: 11. From germline, CDR1 is MNHEY and CDR2 SVGAGI.

The chain is built from TRBV5-1 and TRBJ2-1; D uncertain. The CDR3 covers 15 residues. V was trimmed by 4 bases and J by 7 bases, leaving 18 bases between them. Germline V gene lookup returns CDR1 SGHRS and CDR2 YFSETQ. The chain's CDR3 is CASSISAPAWNEQFF. CDR3 in DNA: TGCGCCAGCAGCATCAGTGCCCCTGCGTGGAATGAGCAGTTCTTC.

The chain links TRBV20-1 to TRBJ2-7; TRBD2 aligns across 13 bases. The J call may be wrong; the DNA end is better matched by TRBJ2-1. CDR3 size: 14 residues. Per the germline V gene, CDR1 is DFQATT and CDR2 is SNEGSKA (reference sequence). CDR3 in amino acids: CSAAGLAGPYEQFF. CDR3 nucleotide sequence: TGCAGTGCGGCGGGACTAGCGGGGCCCTACGAGCAGTTCTTC.

This clonotype was seen only a few times. The chain combines TRBV6-2 or TRBV6-3 with TRBJ1-1; D gene ambiguous. Germline assignment: CDR1 MNHEY and CDR2 SVGEGT. With 7 bases removed from V and 7 bases from J, the gap between germline ends came to 16 bases. This CDR3 is built from 13 residues. For the CDR3, the DNA is TGTGCCAGCATTTTACATGGGAAGGGTGAAGCTTTCTTT. It yields the protein CASILHGKGEAFF.

This clonotype was seen just once. The chain joins TRBV5-4 to TRBJ1-2; D gene ambiguous. The CDR3 spans 13 residues. V was clipped by 3 bases and J by 8 bases, with 14 bases between them. The V gene's germline CDR1 is SGHNT and CDR2 YYREEE (reference sequence). The CDR3 nucleotides are TGTGCCAGCAGCTCCGGAGATGTGGGAGGCTACACCTTC. It codes for CASSSGDVGGYTF.

J is TRBJ2-1 and V is TRBV7-3; perhaps TRBD2 as D (6 bases). The CDR3 sequence is 15 residues long. Trimming removed 1 base at V and 4 bases at J, with 11 bases between. Germline V lookup: CDR1 SGHTA, CDR2 FQGTGA. CDR3 residues: CASSLREALYNEQFF. The DNA for the CDR3 is TGTGCCAGCAGCTTAAGGGAGGCCCTTTACAATGAGCAGTTCTTC.